These 27 T cell receptor beta chains were sequenced from one sample in a study of CD8+ T cells in alopecia areata. TCR sequencing used cDNA made by reverse transcription of extracted RNA. The method was immunoSEQ multiplex PCR; TCRdb's version includes in-frame clones alone and lacks a portion of them. The repertoire holds 150,000 to 200,000 clones, around three fifths seen once, with 0.95% to 1.1% in the top ten. The treatment: oral pan-JAK inhibitor, 5-10 mg twice daily. Sequencing was performed on CD4+ T cells sorted from blood, taken at week 24, from a patient treated with tofacitinib. Receptors were obtained from a human donor with alopecia areata.

V gene TRBV29-1 combines with J gene TRBJ2-1; 13 bases are shared with TRBD2. From germline, CDR1 is SQVTM and CDR2 ANQGSEA. This CDR3 is 18 amino acids long. V gave up 7 bases and J gave up 0 bases; unmatched junction bases: 12. In DNA, the CDR3 is TGCAGCGCTAGAACCGGGACTAGCGGGGCGAGCTCCTACAATGAGCAGTTCTTC. It translates to CSARTGTSGASSYNEQFF.

V usage is TRBV13 and J usage is TRBJ2-2, with TRBD2 as a possible D gene (5 bases). Germline V gene sequence: CDR1 PRHDT, CDR2 FYEKMQ (reference sequence). This CDR3 is built from 14 residues. The V and J ends lost 8 bases and 5 bases respectively, with 15 bases between them. CDR3 bases: TGTGCCAGCCCACCTTCGGGCGGGACCGGGGAGCTGTTTTTT. This translates into CASPPSGGTGELFF.

With regard to this clone: The same CDR3 is also encoded by other DNA sequences in this sample. In DNA form, the CDR3 reads TGCAGCGTTGGGGGAACAAACTATGGCTACACCTTC. Encoded protein: CSVGGTNYGYTF. This chain joins TRBV29-1 and TRBJ1-2, with D hard to call. Trimming left V 4 bases short and J 2 bases short, with 8 bases between. This CDR3 region has 12 residues. The germline V gene has CDR1 SQVTM and CDR2 ANQGSEA.

CDR3 sequence reads: CASSGLGHEQYF. The CDR3 DNA follows: TGTGCCAGCAGTGGCCTGGGTCACGAGCAGTACTTC. The chain uses TRBV2 and TRBJ2-7, with D hard to call. This CDR3 region has 12 residues. V dropped 4 bases and J dropped 5 bases, with 9 bases sitting between them. Per germline, CDR1 SNHLY and CDR2 FYNNEI. Drawing the rest from reference TRBV2 and TRBJ2-7, the complete variable domain is EPEVTQTPSHQVTQMGQEVILRCVPISNHLYFYWYRQILGQKVEFLVSFYNNEISEKSEIFDDQFSVERPDGSNFTLKIRSTKLEDSAMYFCASSGLGHEQYFGPGTRLTVT.

The chain uses TRBV5-1 and TRBJ2-2; a weak D match, TRBD2 (5 bases). The CDR3 is 14 amino acids. V lost 3 bases and J 3 bases, leaving 9 bases between the germline ends. CDR1 is SGHRS and CDR2 is YFSETQ in the germline V gene. The CDR3 DNA reads as TGCGCCAGCAGCTCTGGACTGCACACCGGGGAGCTGTTTTTT. Its protein is CASSSGLHTGELFF.

This chain connects TRBV5-6 to TRBJ2-7, with 7 bases aligning to TRBD1. CDR1 and CDR2 (germline): SGHDT, YYEEEE. After removal of 3 bases from V and 2 bases from J, the junction contained 2 bases not matched to a gene. This CDR3 contains 13 residues. The CDR3 is CASSSGTAYEQYF. CDR3 nucleotides: TGTGCCAGCAGCTCCGGGACAGCCTACGAGCAGTACTTC.

The rearrangement uses TRBV11-3 and TRBJ2-6, with D maybe TRBD1 (6 bases). V lost 5 bases, J lost 1 base, and 9 bases lay in between. CDR1 is SGHNT, CDR2 YENEEA, per germline. The CDR3 runs to 15 residues. The CDR3 nucleotides read TGTGCCAGCAGCGCTACAGGGTCTGGGGCCAACGTCCTGACTTTC. Its protein is CASSATGSGANVLTF.

CDR3 in amino acids: CSVAGAATNEKLFF. The CDR3 DNA reads TGCAGCGTTGCTGGGGCTGCAACTAATGAAAAACTGTTTTTT. The rearrangement joins TRBV29-1 to TRBJ1-4; a possible D gene is TRBD1 (5 bases). Germline V gene lookup returns CDR1 SQVTM and CDR2 ANQGSEA. The V end lost 4 bases, the J end lost 0 bases, and 9 bases lay between the germline ends. The CDR3 is made up of 14 amino acids.

The CDR3 DNA is TGCAGCCTGAATGGAGACGTCTCTGGAGCTTTCTTT. Its translation is CSLNGDVSGAFF. The rearrangement uses TRBV29-1 and TRBJ1-1, with D uncertain. CDR1 SQVTM and CDR2 ANQGSEA come from the germline V gene. Between the trimmed V and J ends, which lost 8 bases and 10 bases, there was a span of 20 bases. There are 12 residues in the CDR3.

The chain links TRBV4-3 to TRBJ2-5, with 8 bases lining up with TRBD1. CDR1 and CDR2 (germline): LGHNA, YSLEER. Trimming removed 4 bases from V and 3 bases from J; junction bases left unmatched: 4. The CDR3 is made up of 14 amino acids. The CDR3 DNA reads as TGCGCCAGCAGCCGCCAGACAGGGGAAGAGACCCAGTACTTC. It encodes CASSRQTGEETQYF.

V is TRBV9 and J is TRBJ2-7, with 9 bases matching TRBD2. Germline-derived CDR1 and CDR2 are SGDLS and YYNGEE. The CDR3 is 15 amino acids. V lost 0 bases to trimming and J lost 2 bases; unmatched junction nucleotides: 3. The CDR3 is CASSVGSGGTYEQYF. The CDR3 DNA is TGTGCCAGCAGCGTAGGTAGCGGGGGCACCTACGAGCAGTACTTC.

The chain carries TRBV29-1 and TRBJ2-2, with 7 bases lining up with TRBD1. V shed 2 bases, J shed 3 bases, and the junction held 3 bases outside the gene matches. This CDR3 contains 14 residues. Germline lookup yields CDR1 SQVTM and CDR2 ANQGSEA. The CDR3 region has the DNA TGCAGCGTTGAAACAGGGGTGGACACCGGGGAGCTGTTTTTT. As protein: CSVETGVDTGELFF.

This clone has just a few counts. The rearrangement links TRBV9 to TRBJ2-2, with D maybe TRBD2 (5 bases). V was clipped by 0 bases and J by 5 bases, with 8 bases between them. CDR1 is SGDLS and CDR2 is YYNGEE in the germline V gene. The CDR3 covers 14 residues. The CDR3 loop is CASSVATGTGELFF. In DNA, the CDR3 is TGTGCCAGCAGCGTAGCCACGGGAACCGGGGAGCTGTTTTTT.

In this sample, this clone turned up a few times. The J gene is TRBJ2-7, the V gene TRBV29-1; the match to TRBD1 covers 8 bases. The CDR3 sequence is 13 residues long. Germline V lookup: CDR1 SQVTM, CDR2 ANQGSEA. Germline trimming cut 5 bases from V and 7 bases from J; bases unmatched to any gene: 10. CDR3 nucleotides: TGCAGCGTTATAGGACAGGGATGGCGGGAGCAGTACTTC. Its protein product is CSVIGQGWREQYF.

This clone was found once. The rearrangement joins TRBV29-1 to TRBJ2-7; 7 bases are a match to TRBD1. This CDR3 comprises 12 residues. Losses at the gene ends were 4 bases for V and 3 bases for J; bases not matched to a gene: 3. CDR1 is SQVTM and CDR2 is ANQGSEA in the germline V gene. The CDR3 here is CSVVGGSYEQYF. In DNA form, the CDR3 reads TGCAGCGTTGTAGGGGGCAGCTACGAGCAGTACTTC.

This clone appeared once. This chain joins TRBV30 and TRBJ1-6; D is ambiguous. This CDR3 has 15 amino acids. Germline CDR1 reads GTSNPN; CDR2 reads SVGIG (reference sequence). V was clipped by 2 bases and J by 0 bases, with 8 bases between them. The CDR3 nucleotides read TGTGCCTGGAGTTATCAAAGCTCCTATAATTCACCCCTCCACTTT. Its protein product is CAWSYQSSYNSPLHF.

This clone has more than one count but fewer than ten. The chain recombines TRBV11-2 with TRBJ1-1; no definite D call. V lost 6 bases, J lost 8 bases, and 16 bases lay in between. This CDR3 has 13 residues. Germline CDR1 and CDR2: SGHAT and FQNNGV. The DNA of the CDR3 is TGTGCCAGCAGGGACCTGAGGGTAAGAGAAGCTTTCTTT. Translating gives CASRDLRVREAFF.

The chain carries TRBV5-6 and TRBJ2-1; D possibly corresponds to TRBD2 (5 bases). V was trimmed by 0 bases and J by 10 bases, leaving 11 bases between them. The CDR3 contains 13 residues. Per germline, CDR1 SGHDT and CDR2 YYEEEE. The CDR3 is CASSLAVPGEQFF. In nucleotides, the CDR3 is TGTGCCAGCAGCTTGGCCGTCCCGGGGGAGCAGTTCTTC.

This clone came up once. CDR3 region: CSTRRGITDTQYF. The DNA of the CDR3 is TGCAGCACCCGGCGGGGTATCACAGATACGCAGTATTTT. V gene TRBV29-1 combines with J gene TRBJ2-3; D perhaps matches TRBD2 (6 bases). Germline loops: CDR1 SQVTM, CDR2 ANQGSEA. The CDR3 totals 13 residues. Between the trimmed V and J ends, which lost 8 bases and 2 bases, there was a span of 14 bases.

This clone appeared once. The chain combines TRBV29-1 with TRBJ2-1; a possible D gene is TRBD2 (6 bases). Germline V lookup: CDR1 SQVTM, CDR2 ANQGSEA. The CDR3 runs to 15 residues. Trimming took 6 bases from V and 3 from J, leaving 18 bases between them. For the CDR3, the DNA is TGCAGCGTGGAGGGTGGGGTCTTTGGCTACAATGAGCAGTTCTTC. This sequence encodes CSVEGGVFGYNEQFF.

V and J are TRBV30 and TRBJ1-1; weak D call: TRBD1 (6 bases). Germline V CDR1 and CDR2: GTSNPN, SVGIG (reference sequence). The CDR3 length is 12 residues. The V gene lost 5 bases and the J gene lost 5 bases, with 12 bases spanning the gap. Here the CDR3 reads CAWRRGRTEAFF. In nucleotides, the CDR3 is TGTGCCTGGCGGAGGGGGAGGACTGAAGCTTTCTTT.

In DNA, the CDR3 is TGCGCCAGCAGCCTTAACAGGGGGGGAGGCTACGAGCAGTACTTC. It yields the protein CASSLNRGGGYEQYF. The rearrangement links TRBV4-1 to TRBJ2-7; tentative D call: TRBD1 (8 bases). The V and J ends lost 4 bases and 3 bases respectively, with 16 bases between them. CDR1 and CDR2 from the germline V gene are MGHRA and YSYEKL. The CDR3 runs to 15 residues.

Only one count was recorded for this clone. The chain employs TRBV30 and TRBJ1-1; D unresolved. V was clipped by 2 bases and J by 7 bases, with 8 bases between them. Germline assignment: CDR1 GTSNPN and CDR2 SVGIG (reference sequence). The CDR3 sequence is 11 residues long. DNA of the CDR3: TGTGCCTGGAGTCGTTCAGGTGAAGCTTTCTTT. This encodes CAWSRSGEAFF.

The rearrangement joins TRBV29-1 to TRBJ2-4; D is unresolved. In germline, CDR1 is SQVTM, CDR2 ANQGSEA. Trimming pared 0 bases from V and 6 bases from J, leaving 6 bases between. This CDR3 has 12 amino acids. CDR3 region: CSVEEGGNIQYF. The CDR3 DNA is TGCAGCGTTGAAGAAGGCGGAAACATTCAGTACTTC.

The chain carries TRBV7-2 and TRBJ2-3; D is uncertain. The CDR3 length is 13 residues. Between the trimmed V and J ends, which lost 5 bases and 2 bases, there was a span of 8 bases. From germline, CDR1 is SGHTA and CDR2 FQGNSA. CDR3 DNA sequence: TGTGCCAGCAGCCTGGATATCACAGATACGCAGTATTTT. Encoded protein: CASSLDITDTQYF. Looking up the rest from reference TRBV7-2 and TRBJ2-3 gives the full variable domain: GAGVSQSPSNKVTEKGKDVELRCDPISGHTALYWYRQSLGQGLEFLIYFQGNSAPDKSGLPSDRFSAERTGGSVSTLTIQRTQQEDSAVYLCASSLDITDTQYFGPGTRLTVL.

This chain connects TRBV30 to TRBJ2-1; 8 nucleotides match TRBD2. Germline-derived CDR1 and CDR2 are GTSNPN and SVGIG (reference sequence). The CDR3 runs to 19 residues. J lost 2 bases, V lost 0 bases, and 15 bases had no gene match. Here the CDR3 reads CAWSVPRGGRFRPYNEQFF. The DNA for the CDR3 is TGTGCCTGGAGTGTACCCCGGGGGGGCCGCTTTCGTCCCTACAATGAGCAGTTCTTC.

The chain carries TRBV10-2 and TRBJ2-4; 9 nucleotides match TRBD1. This CDR3 has 18 amino acids. V lost 3 bases, J lost 1 base, and 10 bases stayed unmatched. Germline lookup yields CDR1 WSHSY and CDR2 SAAADI. CDR3 in DNA: TGCGCCAGCAGTGATGAGTTGAACAGGGGGCTTGCCAAAAACATTCAGTACTTC. Its protein product is CASSDELNRGLAKNIQYF.